A selection of T cell receptor beta chains follows, all from one sample in a study of regulatory T cells in long-lasting Graves disease. TCRdb passed the multiplex PCR reads through MiXCR, listing each CDR3 protein once. The sample contains hundreds of thousands of distinct CDR3 sequences, under 20% of which appear only once. These data were also filed under a second study, of T cells in Graves' hyperthyroidism and ophthalmopathy.

Specimen: peripheral blood mononuclear cells (PBMCs), collected at new diagnosis, from a patient treated with antithyroid drugs. The receptors originated from a woman in her twenties or thirties with Graves disease. The CDR3 runs from the conserved cysteine through the conserved F or W. Fields, in order: V gene, CDR3 protein.

V gene: TRBV20-1
CDR3 protein: CSAPGSQETQYF

V gene: TRBV12-3/TRBV12-4
CDR3 protein: CASSLRWPAGKLFF

V gene: TRBV5-5
CDR3 protein: CASSQTPLNLDSYNSPLHF

V gene: TRBV6-2/TRBV6-3
CDR3 protein: CASSYTPSTGPQNIQYF

V gene: TRBV6-1
CDR3 protein: CASSEGTLPRGYGYTF

V gene: TRBV5-6
CDR3 protein: CASSIGGYAEAFF

V gene: TRBV24-1
CDR3 protein: CATSGPGQGEPQAFF

V gene: TRBV5-4
CDR3 protein: CASSLRQNTDTQYF

V gene: TRBV29-1
CDR3 protein: CSAWGGSNQPQHF

V gene: TRBV27
CDR3 protein: CASSLFGQLQETQYF

V gene: TRBV20-1
CDR3 protein: CSAAGDTGFNQPQHF

V gene: TRBV2
CDR3 protein: CASRGLVGDWFF

V gene: TRBV6-1
CDR3 protein: CASSLTAGGSTDTQYF

V gene: TRBV10-2
CDR3 protein: CASVSLPNAYEQYF

V gene: TRBV30
CDR3 protein: CAWSKTTGGQETQYF